This T cell receptor beta chain was recovered during a study of T cells after posttransplantation cyclophosphamide (dated by TCRdb to 2016 to 2017). Regarding the research as a whole: Using TRB sequencing, the study followed how the T cell repertoire reconstituted after myeloablative bone marrow transplantation in which posttransplantation cyclophosphamide served as GVHD prophylaxis. Samples from around 40 PTCy-treated patients and some 16 related bone marrow donors of those patients were subjected to antigen receptor sequencing. Blood from all 30 or so PTCy patients who had 1-year posttransplant specimens underwent TRB sequencing. TRB sequencing was also done on up to 3 additional blood samples from 2 to 5.2 years after transplant in 3 patients, and on pretransplant blood from a handful of patients. Because TRA and TRB clonality correlated tightly in roughly nine samples, the subsequent TCR analyses were limited to TRB only. Public TRB sequences were checked against a database of over 3,600 sequences associated with responses to pathogens, tumor antigens, self-antigens and alloantigens.

Comments on this clone: Its antigen remains undetermined. No base quality values were provided; no much bigger clone lies one nucleotide off.

CDR3 length: 16 amino acids, cysteine to phenylalanine. Left in the record is the CDR3 DNA by itself, 48 bases read in frame from the first base. Taken with the paper, the label for treatment or condition translates to: high-dose cyclophosphamide on days +3 and +4 as single-agent GVHD prophylaxis. PTCy patients received busulfan and fludarabine conditioning, a related or unrelated marrow graft, and cyclophosphamide on days +3 and +4. PTCy-treated patients were drawn from a prospective multi-institutional clinical trial. Peripheral blood and bone marrow mononuclear cells were isolated by Ficoll-Hypaque density centrifugation and cryopreserved. The investigation overall reported the following: Donor-recipient similarity was low at 1-2 months but rose over the first year, and later blood repertoires were often dominated by donor CD8+ memory clones. The TRB repertoires of T cells infiltrating skin or GI tract showed only limited overlap with the TRB repertoires of T cells in blood. Across roughly 40 patients, recipient CMV seropositivity and CMV reactivation were highly associated with TRB clonality; PTCy diversity was similar to CNI/methotrexate controls.

TRB sequencing used genomic DNA with the immunoSEQ assay at survey resolution or the hsTCRB kit. In the source study's methods: The immunoSEQ software handled initial read processing, and the LymphoSeq R package was used for repertoire analyses. Clonality was computed as 1 minus normalized Shannon entropy, and a Gini coefficient was also calculated for each TRB dataset. To infer phenotypes in unsorted samples, TRB sequences from sorted subsets of the recipient or donor were mapped onto the unsorted samples of the same recipient. TCRdb carries this immuneACCESS record with in-frame sequences only. Its versions omit some clonotypes, under half of them owing to an unresolved V gene in the studies checked, with the rest unexplained. The DNA was the basis for D and trimming; V, J and clone size are from that table. This sample holds 9,000 to 10,000 clones; about four fifths were observed only once. Of the sample, 15% is held by the ten largest clones.

This sample comprised PBMCs, obtained approximately 2,000 days after a stem cell transplant with posttransplant cyclophosphamide. This sequence was found in a female patient aged 40-50 years who received an allogeneic stem cell transplant from a related donor, was CMV-positive, and had no GVHD. The graft donor may be the source of some T cells after a transplant. The chain uses TRBV21-1 and TRBJ1-3. TRBV21-1 is designated a pseudogene. The CDR3 protein is CASSKGVRFSGNTIYF. The nucleotides read TGTGCCAGCAGCAAAGGTGTTCGGTTTTCTGGAAACACCATATATTTT.